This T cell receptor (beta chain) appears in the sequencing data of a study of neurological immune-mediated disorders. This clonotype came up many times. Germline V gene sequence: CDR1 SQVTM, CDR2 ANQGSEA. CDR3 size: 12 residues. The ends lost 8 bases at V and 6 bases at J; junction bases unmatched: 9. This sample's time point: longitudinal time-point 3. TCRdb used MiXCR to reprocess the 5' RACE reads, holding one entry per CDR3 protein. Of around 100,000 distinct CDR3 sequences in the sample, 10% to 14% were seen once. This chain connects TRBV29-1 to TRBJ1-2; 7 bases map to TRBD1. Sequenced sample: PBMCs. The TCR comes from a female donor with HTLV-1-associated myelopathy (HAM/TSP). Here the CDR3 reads CSTRQGFNGYTF. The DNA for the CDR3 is TGCAGCACAAGACAGGGTTTTAATGGCTACACCTTC.